These 19 T cell receptor beta chains were sequenced from one sample in a study of blood T cell repertoires in COVID-19. Only in-frame clones appear in the TCRdb table, and some are missing; sequencing was by immunoSEQ multiplex PCR. The sample consists of 150,000 to 200,000 clones, approximately 86% of them appearing once. The sequenced sample consisted of peripheral blood. The receptors shown here come from a man between 65 and 85 years old with acute or convalescent COVID-19.

The chain links TRBV9 to TRBJ1-2, with 11 bases identical to TRBD1. Germline V CDR1 and CDR2: SGDLS, YYNGEE. This CDR3 is 15 amino acids long. The V gene end was trimmed by 4 bases and the J gene end by 3 bases; junction bases not matched to a gene: 5. CDR3 sequence: CASSPGTGGDYGYTF. The CDR3 region has the DNA TGTGCCAGCAGCCCAGGGACAGGGGGAGACTATGGCTACACCTTC.

The genes are TRBV4-3 and TRBJ1-6, with D possibly TRBD1 on 5 matching bases. CDR3 length: 15 amino acids. Trimming took 4 bases from V and 7 from J, leaving 14 bases between them. Germline V CDR1 and CDR2: LGHNA, YSLEER. CDR3 residues: CASSRDSRTNSPLHF. The CDR3 bases are TGCGCCAGCAGCCGAGACAGTAGGACAAATTCACCCCTCCACTTT.

The chain links TRBV28 to TRBJ2-1, with 11 nucleotides matching TRBD2. CDR3 size: 14 residues. Per germline, CDR1 MDHEN and CDR2 SYDVKM. The V segment lost 5 bases and the J segment 8 bases; nucleotides outside the gene matches: 5. The CDR3 region has the DNA TGTGCCAGCAGTAATAGCGGGAGGGGGGATGAGCAGTTCTTC. It yields the protein CASSNSGRGDEQFF.

This clone was detected once. The chain links TRBV19 to TRBJ2-7, with D possibly matching TRBD1 (6 bases). The CDR3 has 15 amino acids. CDR1 and CDR2 from the germline V gene are LNHDA and SQIVND (reference sequence). The V gene lost 6 bases and the J gene lost 3 bases, with 18 bases spanning the gap. CDR3 sequence: CASSPARTAFYEQYF. DNA for the CDR3: TGTGCCAGTAGCCCTGCCAGGACAGCTTTCTACGAGCAGTACTTC.

The chain carries TRBV10-1 and TRBJ1-4, with 7 positions matching TRBD1. The V gene's germline CDR1 is WNHNN and CDR2 SYGVQD (reference sequence). V shed 6 bases, J shed 6 bases, and the junction held 16 bases outside the gene matches. There are 17 residues in the CDR3. CDR3 coding DNA: TGCGCCAGCAGCCCCAGCCGAGGACAGGCATCGGATGAAAAACTGTTTTTT. It encodes CASSPSRGQASDEKLFF.

This chain links TRBV10-3 with TRBJ2-3; TRBD2 matches at 8 bases. CDR3 size: 16 residues. V shed 6 bases and J 1 base; nucleotides not matched to a gene: 9. Germline V gene data show CDR1 as ENHRY and CDR2 as SYGVKD. The CDR3 region has the DNA TGTGCCATCAGCCCTGGGCGGGGGGAGCGCACAGATACGCAGTATTTT. Encoded protein: CAISPGRGERTDTQYF.

The V and J genes are TRBV30 and TRBJ2-5, with unresolved D. Germline V CDR1 and CDR2: GTSNPN, SVGIG (reference sequence). The CDR3 totals 12 residues. V was clipped by 4 bases and J by 5 bases, with 11 bases between them. The CDR3 is CAWNPGVETQYF. In DNA, the CDR3 is TGTGCCTGGAACCCAGGTGTTGAGACCCAGTACTTC.

CDR3 bases: TGTGCCAGCAGTTACAACGGGGGAAGCAATCAGCCCCAGCATTTT. Protein: CASSYNGGSNQPQHF. The J gene is TRBJ1-5, the V gene TRBV6-2 or TRBV6-3, with a possible D match to TRBD1 (5 bases). Between the trimmed V and J ends, which lost 2 bases and 1 base, there was a span of 9 bases. In germline, CDR1 is MNHEY, CDR2 SVGEGT. The CDR3 runs 15 residues.

The chain recombines TRBV19 with TRBJ1-3; D may be TRBD1 (5 bases). The V end lost 2 bases, the J end lost 3 bases, and 20 bases lay between the germline ends. Germline lookup yields CDR1 LNHDA and CDR2 SQIVND (reference sequence). The CDR3 has 18 residues. CDR3 region: CASSIRFETGGYGNTIYF. The DNA of the CDR3 is TGTGCCAGTAGTATAAGGTTCGAAACAGGAGGGTATGGAAACACCATATATTTT. Based on the CDR3 plus reference TRBV19 and TRBJ1-3, the full variable domain is DGGITQSPKYLFRKEGQNVTLSCEQNLNHDAMYWYRQDPGQGLRLIYYSQIVNDFQKGDIAEGYSVSREKKESFPLTVTSAQKNPTAFYLCASSIRFETGGYGNTIYFGEGSWLTVV.

This chain uses TRBV29-1 with TRBJ2-1; 8 bases fit TRBD2. Germline V lookup: CDR1 SQVTM, CDR2 ANQGSEA. After removal of 4 bases from V and 0 bases from J, the junction contained 5 bases not matched to a gene. The CDR3 loop spans 15 amino acids. CDR3 sequence (DNA): TGCAGCGTTGGTCAGCGGGAGAGCTCCTACAATGAGCAGTTCTTC. Translation: CSVGQRESSYNEQFF.

This chain connects TRBV10-3 to TRBJ2-3; the match to TRBD1 covers 8 bases. The V and J ends lost 6 bases and 5 bases, in that order; junction bases with no gene match: 4. Germline CDR1 and CDR2: ENHRY and SYGVKD. The CDR3 extends over 13 amino acids. The DNA of the CDR3 is TGTGCCATCAGCCAGGGGGCCTTAGATACGCAGTATTTT. Its protein is CAISQGALDTQYF.

The chain employs TRBV9 and TRBJ2-7; 10 positions agree with TRBD2. This CDR3 has 15 amino acids. Trimming removed 1 base from V and 7 bases from J; junction bases left unmatched: 8. Germline lookup yields CDR1 SGDLS and CDR2 YYNGEE. CDR3 region: CASSVTSSGSHEQYF. DNA for the CDR3: TGTGCCAGCAGCGTAACGTCTAGCGGGAGTCATGAGCAGTACTTC. Full variable domain (rest looked up from reference TRBV9 and TRBJ2-7): DSGVTQTPKHLITATGQRVTLRCSPRSGDLSVYWYQQSLDQGLQFLIQYYNGEERAKGNILERFSAQQFPDLHSELNLSSLELGDSALYFCASSVTSSGSHEQYFGPGTRLTVT.

This rearrangement joins TRBV9 to TRBJ1-1; 7 nucleotides align to TRBD1. With 4 bases clipped from V and 0 bases from J, the junction kept 3 bases outside the gene matches. Germline assignment: CDR1 SGDLS and CDR2 YYNGEE. The CDR3 contains 14 residues. DNA of the CDR3: TGTGCCAGCAGCTTGACAGGGTTGAACACTGAAGCTTTCTTT. Translating it yields CASSLTGLNTEAFF.

This rearrangement joins TRBV19 to TRBJ2-1; TRBD2 agrees at 10 bases. The germline CDR1 and CDR2 sequences are LNHDA and SQIVND (reference sequence). Germline trimming cut 4 bases from V and 0 bases from J; bases unmatched to any gene: 9. The CDR3 runs to 18 residues. As DNA, the CDR3 is TGTGCCAGTAGTACCCCGACTAGCGGGTTGTTCTCCTACAATGAGCAGTTCTTC. Encoded protein: CASSTPTSGLFSYNEQFF.

This chain uses TRBV7-6 with TRBJ2-3, with TRBD2 identical over 10 bases. This CDR3 has 14 residues. Trimming took 5 bases from V and 5 from J; bases not matched to a gene: 4. Germline CDR1 and CDR2: SGHVS and FNYEAQ. The CDR3: CASSIPSGGDTQYF. The DNA for the CDR3 is TGTGCCAGCAGCATTCCTAGCGGGGGAGATACGCAGTATTTT.

The rearrangement joins TRBV27 to TRBJ1-6; no reliable D call. The V end was cut by 6 bases, the J end by 7 bases, with 10 bases between. Germline-derived CDR1 and CDR2 are MNHEY and SMNVEV (reference sequence). CDR3 size: 13 residues. CDR3 amino acids: CASRPTGNSPLHF. Here the CDR3 DNA reads TGTGCCAGCAGACCGACGGGAAATTCACCCCTCCACTTT.

The V call is TRBV19, the J call TRBJ1-3, with D unresolved. Per the germline V gene, CDR1 is LNHDA and CDR2 is SQIVND (reference sequence). The germline V and J ends were trimmed by 7 bases and 0 bases, with 13 bases remaining between them. The CDR3 runs to 15 residues. The CDR3 sequence is CASTPLRSSGNTIYF. The CDR3 DNA reads TGTGCCAGTACCCCCCTCCGGAGCTCTGGAAACACCATATATTTT.

The chain is built from TRBV25-1 and TRBJ2-7, with D maybe TRBD1 (5 bases). V gave up 4 bases and J gave up 3 bases, with 13 bases separating them. This CDR3 is built from 14 residues. From germline, CDR1 is MGHDK and CDR2 SYGVNS. In nucleotides, the CDR3 is TGTGCCAGCAGTGCTTACAGGTCCGGCTACGAGCAGTACTTC. Protein: CASSAYRSGYEQYF.

V is TRBV11-3 and J is TRBJ2-1; the match to TRBD2 covers 9 bases. Germline V CDR1 and CDR2: SGHNT, YENEEA. The V gene end was trimmed by 1 base and the J gene end by 3 bases; junction bases not matched to a gene: 7. This CDR3 has 17 amino acids. CDR3 sequence reads: CASSLARERGDYNEQFF. CDR3 nucleotides: TGTGCCAGCAGCTTAGCCCGCGAGCGGGGGGACTACAATGAGCAGTTCTTC.